This T cell receptor (beta chain) was documented in a study of T cell repertoires in cytomegalovirus infection (dated by TCRdb to about 2019). For the study in its entirety: The peptide stimulations were aimed at well-studied HLA-B-restricted epitopes as well as recently identified HLA-C-restricted CMV epitopes, whose presentation resists viral immunomodulation. The HLA type of each donor mattered for the analysis, because public TCR beta signatures pointed to carriage of CMV infection along with the matching HLA type.

The treatment or condition tag for this specimen amounts to: in vitro stimulation with specific CMV peptide epitopes to enrich CMV-specific T cells. The sequencer listed for this sample is Illumina HiSeq 1500. The public reads were reprocessed in TCRdb via fastp at Q25 and MiXCR, keeping in-frame beta chains. Rows merge per CDR3 protein into single entries with the most common DNA and genes. The sample table lists 550,000 to 700,000 distinct CDR3 sequences, under 45% of them with a count of one. The ten largest clones take up about half of the sample. There are many counts of this clonotype. Its specific antigen is unknown. No per-base quality is available; no much larger clone lies one base away. Results and caveats for the whole study, not just this receptor: The ex vivo response was dominated by HLA-C-restricted CMV-specific TCR beta clonotypes, and the single most frequent clonotype in two of eight donors was supplied by these HLA-C-restricted clonotypes. In both this cohort and an independent 352-donor cohort, the cumulative frequency of public TCR beta family members distinguished carriers of CMV infection plus the relevant HLA type.

The cysteine opens and the phenylalanine closes a CDR3 of 14 amino acids. Solely the CDR3 DNA is kept, with 42 bases framed from the first base. The germline ends are 7 bases apart after V is trimmed by 5 bases and J by 0 bases. CDR1 and CDR2 are drawn from the germline V gene: SGHTA, FQGNSA. The receptor was derived from a human donor in good health (CMV status not recorded). Some clones in this sample may be carry-over from other donors' samples. This material consisted of cultured PBMCs, taken from culture after CMV antigen stimulation. The sequence links TRBV7-2 to TRBJ1-4, and TRBD1 may be the D gene, going by 6 matching bases. The base sequence is TGTGCCAGCAGCAGGACAGCAACTAATGAAAAACTGTTTTTT. It is translated as CASSRTATNEKLFF.